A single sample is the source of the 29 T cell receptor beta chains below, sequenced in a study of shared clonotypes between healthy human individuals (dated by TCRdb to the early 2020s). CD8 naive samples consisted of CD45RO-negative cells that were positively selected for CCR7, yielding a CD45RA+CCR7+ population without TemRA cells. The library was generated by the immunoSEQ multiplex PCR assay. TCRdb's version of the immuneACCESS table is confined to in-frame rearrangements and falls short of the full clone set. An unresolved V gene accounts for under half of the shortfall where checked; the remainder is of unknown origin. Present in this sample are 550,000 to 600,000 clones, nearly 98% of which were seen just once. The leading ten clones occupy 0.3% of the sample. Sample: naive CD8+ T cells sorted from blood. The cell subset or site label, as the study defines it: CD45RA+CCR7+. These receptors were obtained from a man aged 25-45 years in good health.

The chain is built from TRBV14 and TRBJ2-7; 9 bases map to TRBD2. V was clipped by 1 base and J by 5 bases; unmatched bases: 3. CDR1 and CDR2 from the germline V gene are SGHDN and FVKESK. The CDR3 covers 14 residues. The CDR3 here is CASSQVAGDHEQYF. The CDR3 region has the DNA TGTGCCAGCAGCCAAGTAGCGGGAGACCACGAGCAGTACTTC.

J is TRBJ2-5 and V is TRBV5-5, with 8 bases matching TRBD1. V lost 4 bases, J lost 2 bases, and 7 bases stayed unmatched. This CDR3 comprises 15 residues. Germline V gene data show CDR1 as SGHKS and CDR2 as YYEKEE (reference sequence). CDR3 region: CASSPGQGWQETQYF. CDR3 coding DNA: TGTGCCAGCAGCCCTGGACAGGGTTGGCAAGAGACCCAGTACTTC.

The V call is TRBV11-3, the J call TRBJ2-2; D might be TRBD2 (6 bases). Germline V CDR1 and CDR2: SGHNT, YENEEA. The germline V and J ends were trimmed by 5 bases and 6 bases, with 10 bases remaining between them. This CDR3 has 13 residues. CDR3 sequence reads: CASSVGGSGELFF. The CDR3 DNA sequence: TGTGCCAGCAGCGTCGGGGGATCCGGGGAGCTGTTTTTT.

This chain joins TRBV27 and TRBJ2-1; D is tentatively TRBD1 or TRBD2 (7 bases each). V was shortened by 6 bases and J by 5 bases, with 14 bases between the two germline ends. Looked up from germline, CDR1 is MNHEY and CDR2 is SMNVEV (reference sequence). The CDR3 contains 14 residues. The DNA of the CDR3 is TGTGCCAGCAGAATCCAGGGGGGGGACAATGAGCAGTTCTTC. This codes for CASRIQGGDNEQFF.

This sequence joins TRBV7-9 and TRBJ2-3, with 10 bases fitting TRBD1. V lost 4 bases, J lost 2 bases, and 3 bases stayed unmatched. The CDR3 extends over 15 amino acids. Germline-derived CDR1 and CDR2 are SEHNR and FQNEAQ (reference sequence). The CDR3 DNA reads TGTGCCAGCAGCTGGGACAGGGGATCCACAGATACGCAGTATTTT. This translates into CASSWDRGSTDTQYF.

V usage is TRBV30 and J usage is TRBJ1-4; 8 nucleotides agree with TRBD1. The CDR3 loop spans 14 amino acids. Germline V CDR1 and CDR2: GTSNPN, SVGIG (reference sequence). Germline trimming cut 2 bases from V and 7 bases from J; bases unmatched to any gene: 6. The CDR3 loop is CAWSTDRGGEKLFF. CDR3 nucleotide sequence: TGTGCCTGGAGTACTGACAGGGGTGGTGAAAAACTGTTTTTT.

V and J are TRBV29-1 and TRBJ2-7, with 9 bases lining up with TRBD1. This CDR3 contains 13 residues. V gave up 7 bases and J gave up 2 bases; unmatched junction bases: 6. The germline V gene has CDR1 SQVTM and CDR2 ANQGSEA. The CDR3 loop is CSARGTGTYEQYF. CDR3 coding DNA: TGCAGCGCCCGCGGGACAGGGACCTACGAGCAGTACTTC.

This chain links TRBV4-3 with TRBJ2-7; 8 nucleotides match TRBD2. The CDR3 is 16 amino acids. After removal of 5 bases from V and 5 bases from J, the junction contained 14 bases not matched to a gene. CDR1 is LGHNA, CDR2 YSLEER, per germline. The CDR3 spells CASSEGIGGRWNEQYF. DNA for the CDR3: TGCGCCAGCAGCGAAGGCATCGGCGGGAGGTGGAACGAGCAGTACTTC.

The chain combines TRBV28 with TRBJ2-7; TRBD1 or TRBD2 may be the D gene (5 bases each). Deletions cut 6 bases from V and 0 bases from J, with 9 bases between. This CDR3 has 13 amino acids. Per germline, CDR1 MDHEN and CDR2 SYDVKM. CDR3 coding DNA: TGTGCCAGCAGACCAGGGAGCTCCTACGAGCAGTACTTC. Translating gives CASRPGSSYEQYF.

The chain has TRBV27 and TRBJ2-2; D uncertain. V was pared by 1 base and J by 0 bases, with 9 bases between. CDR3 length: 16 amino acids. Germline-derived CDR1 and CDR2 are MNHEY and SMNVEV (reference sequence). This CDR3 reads CASSLFWQANTGELFF. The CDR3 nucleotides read TGTGCCAGCAGTTTATTTTGGCAGGCGAACACCGGGGAGCTGTTTTTT.

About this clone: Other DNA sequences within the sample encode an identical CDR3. The CDR3 spells CSVEDRNGYTF. CDR3 nucleotide sequence: TGCAGCGTTGAAGATCGGAATGGCTACACCTTC. This chain uses TRBV29-1 with TRBJ1-2, with D unresolved. The CDR3 covers 11 residues. Trimming stripped 0 bases from V and 6 bases from J, with 5 bases between. The germline CDR1 and CDR2 sequences are SQVTM and ANQGSEA. The whole variable domain, filled in from reference TRBV29-1 and TRBJ1-2, reads SAVISQKPSRDICQRGTSLTIQCQVDSQVTMMFWYRQQPGQSLTLIATANQGSEATYESGFVIDKFPISRPNLTFSTLTVSNMSPEDSSIYLCSVEDRNGYTFGSGTRLTVV.

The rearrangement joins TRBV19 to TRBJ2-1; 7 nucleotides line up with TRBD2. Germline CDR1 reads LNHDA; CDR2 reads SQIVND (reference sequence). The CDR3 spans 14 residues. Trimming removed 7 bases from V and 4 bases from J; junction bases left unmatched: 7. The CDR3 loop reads CASTAGLNYNEQFF. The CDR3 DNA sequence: TGTGCCAGTACCGCGGGACTAAATTACAATGAGCAGTTCTTC.

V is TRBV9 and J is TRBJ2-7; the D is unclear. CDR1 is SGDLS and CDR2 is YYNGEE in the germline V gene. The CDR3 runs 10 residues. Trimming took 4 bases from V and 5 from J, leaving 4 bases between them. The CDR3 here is CASSPNEQYF. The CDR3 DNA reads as TGTGCCAGCAGCCCTAACGAGCAGTACTTC.

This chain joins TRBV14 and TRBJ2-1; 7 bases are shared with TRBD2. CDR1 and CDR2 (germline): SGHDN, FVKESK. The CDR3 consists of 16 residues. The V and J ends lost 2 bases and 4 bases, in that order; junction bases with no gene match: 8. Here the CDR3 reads CASSQPPGRGYNEQFF. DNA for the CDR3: TGTGCCAGCAGCCAACCACCGGGGAGGGGTTACAATGAGCAGTTCTTC.

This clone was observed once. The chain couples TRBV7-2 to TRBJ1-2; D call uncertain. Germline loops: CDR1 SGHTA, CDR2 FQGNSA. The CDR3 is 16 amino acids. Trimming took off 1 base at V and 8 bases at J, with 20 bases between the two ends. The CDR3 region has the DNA TGTGCCAGCAGCTTAGGGTCTTTCCTTGAGGGCCGCGGCTACACCTTC. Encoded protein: CASSLGSFLEGRGYTF.

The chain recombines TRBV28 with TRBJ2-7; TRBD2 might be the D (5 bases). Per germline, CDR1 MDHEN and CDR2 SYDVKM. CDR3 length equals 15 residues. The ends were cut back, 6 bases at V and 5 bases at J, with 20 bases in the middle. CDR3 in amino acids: CASRSALVRLHEQYF. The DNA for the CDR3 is TGTGCCAGCAGGTCCGCACTAGTTAGACTCCACGAGCAGTACTTC.

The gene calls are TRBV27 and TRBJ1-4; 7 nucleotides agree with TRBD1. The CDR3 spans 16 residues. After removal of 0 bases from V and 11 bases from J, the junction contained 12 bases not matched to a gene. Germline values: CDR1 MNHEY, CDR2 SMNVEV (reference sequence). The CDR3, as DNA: TGTGCCAGCAGTTTATCGTGGGGGGACAGTTCCGAGAAACTGTTTTTT. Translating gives CASSLSWGDSSEKLFF.

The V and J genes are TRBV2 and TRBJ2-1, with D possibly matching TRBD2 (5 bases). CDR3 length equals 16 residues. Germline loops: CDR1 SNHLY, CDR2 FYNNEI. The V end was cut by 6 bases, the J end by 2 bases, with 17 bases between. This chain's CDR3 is CASRAGLMHPYNEQFF. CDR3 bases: TGTGCCAGCAGGGCAGGACTGATGCACCCCTACAATGAGCAGTTCTTC.

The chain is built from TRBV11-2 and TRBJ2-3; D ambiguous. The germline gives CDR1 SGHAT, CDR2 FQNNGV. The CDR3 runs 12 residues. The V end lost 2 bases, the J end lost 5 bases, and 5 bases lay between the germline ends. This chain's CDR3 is CASSLMGDTQYF. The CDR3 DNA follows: TGTGCCAGCAGCTTAATGGGAGATACGCAGTATTTT.

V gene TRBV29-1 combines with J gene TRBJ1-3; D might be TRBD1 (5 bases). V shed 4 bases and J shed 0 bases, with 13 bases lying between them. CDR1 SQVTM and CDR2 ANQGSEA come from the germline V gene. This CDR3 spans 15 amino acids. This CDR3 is CSVAGSPHSGNTIYF. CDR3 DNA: TGCAGCGTTGCAGGGTCACCGCACTCTGGAAACACCATATATTTT.

CDR3 amino acids: CATSREAVWQPQHF. The CDR3 nucleotides read TGTGCCACCAGCAGAGAGGCGGTTTGGCAGCCCCAGCATTTT. The chain couples TRBV15 to TRBJ1-5; D is ambiguous. Germline V gene sequence: CDR1 LNHNV, CDR2 YYDKDF (reference sequence). The CDR3 is 14 residues long. Trimming shortened V by 0 bases and J by 7 bases, and 10 bases separated the two germline ends.

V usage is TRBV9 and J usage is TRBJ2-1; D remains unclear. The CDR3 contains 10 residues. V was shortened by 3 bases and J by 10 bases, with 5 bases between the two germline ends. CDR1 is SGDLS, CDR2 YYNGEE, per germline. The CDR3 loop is CASSGPEQFF. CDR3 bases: TGTGCCAGCAGCGGCCCCGAGCAGTTCTTC. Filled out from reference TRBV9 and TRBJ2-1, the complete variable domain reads DSGVTQTPKHLITATGQRVTLRCSPRSGDLSVYWYQQSLDQGLQFLIQYYNGEERAKGNILERFSAQQFPDLHSELNLSSLELGDSALYFCASSGPEQFFGPGTRLTVL.

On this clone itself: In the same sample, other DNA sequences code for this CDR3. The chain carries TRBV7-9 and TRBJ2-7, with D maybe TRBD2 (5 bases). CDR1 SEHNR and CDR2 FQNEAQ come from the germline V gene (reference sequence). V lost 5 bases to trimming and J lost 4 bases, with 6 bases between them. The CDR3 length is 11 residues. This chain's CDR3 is CASSPGYEQYF. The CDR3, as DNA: TGTGCCAGCAGCCCGGGGTACGAGCAGTACTTC.

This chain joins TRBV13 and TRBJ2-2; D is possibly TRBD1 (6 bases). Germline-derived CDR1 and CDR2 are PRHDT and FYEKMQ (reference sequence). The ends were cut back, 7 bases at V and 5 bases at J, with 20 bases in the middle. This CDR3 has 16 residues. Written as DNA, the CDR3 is TGTGCCAGCAACTACAACGGACAGTTCCCGACCGGGGAGCTGTTTTTT. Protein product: CASNYNGQFPTGELFF.

CDR3 region: CASSQEGLGTSTDTQYF. The DNA of the CDR3 is TGCGCCAGCAGCCAAGAGGGACTAGGGACGAGCACAGATACGCAGTATTTT. The chain joins TRBV4-1 to TRBJ2-3; 8 bases map to TRBD2. Losses at the gene ends were 0 bases for V and 0 bases for J; bases not matched to a gene: 5. The germline gives CDR1 MGHRA, CDR2 YSYEKL. The CDR3 sequence is 17 residues long.

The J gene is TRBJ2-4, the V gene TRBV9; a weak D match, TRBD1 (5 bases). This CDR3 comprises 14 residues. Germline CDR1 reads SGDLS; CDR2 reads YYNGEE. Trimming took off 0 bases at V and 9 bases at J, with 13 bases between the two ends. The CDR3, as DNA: TGTGCCAGCAGCGTAGGTGGCGTACAGGCCATTCAGTACTTC. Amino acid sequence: CASSVGGVQAIQYF.

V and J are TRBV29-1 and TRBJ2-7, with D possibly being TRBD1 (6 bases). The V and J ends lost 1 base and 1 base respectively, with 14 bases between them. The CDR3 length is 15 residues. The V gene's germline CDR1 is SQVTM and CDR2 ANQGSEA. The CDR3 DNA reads TGCAGCGTTGAAGGTGGGCAGGGACAATCCTACGAGCAGTACTTC. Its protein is CSVEGGQGQSYEQYF.

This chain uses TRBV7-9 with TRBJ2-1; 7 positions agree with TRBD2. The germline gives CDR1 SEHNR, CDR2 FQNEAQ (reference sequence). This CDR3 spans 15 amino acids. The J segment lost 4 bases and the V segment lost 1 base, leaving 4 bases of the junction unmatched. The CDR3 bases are TGTGCCAGCAGCTTAGTCCAGCGGGGTTACAATGAGCAGTTCTTC. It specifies CASSLVQRGYNEQFF.

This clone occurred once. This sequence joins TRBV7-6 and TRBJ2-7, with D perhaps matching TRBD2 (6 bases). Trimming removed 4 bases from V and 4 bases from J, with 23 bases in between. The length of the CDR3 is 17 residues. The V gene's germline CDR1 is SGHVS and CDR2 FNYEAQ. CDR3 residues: CASSSGTEGWAGYEQYF. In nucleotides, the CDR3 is TGTGCCAGCAGCTCCGGGACGGAGGGATGGGCTGGATACGAGCAGTACTTC.